The rows below give T cell receptor beta chains drawn from one sample of a study of OX40 agonist ivuxolimab in advanced cancers. TCRdb keeps only in-frame clones here, not all; method: immunoSEQ multiplex PCR. The top ten hold approximately 5% of the sample, which has approximately 76,000 clones, over 75% seen once. This sample comprised CD4+ or CD8+ T cells sorted from blood, obtained in a trial of the OX40 agonist ivuxolimab. Receptor source: an adult with an advanced solid tumor such as melanoma, head and neck, liver or kidney cancer. Both conserved end residues are part of each CDR3. Fields, in order: CDR3 DNA, CDR3 protein, clone size, D gene, J gene, V gene. A D gene is named only where the DNA matches it firmly. The size entry is marked missing in some rows and otherwise reads once, few, many or a size class.

TGTGCCAGCAGCTTAGAGGCAGGGGGCACAGATACGCAGTATTTT | CASSLEAGGTDTQYF | . | . | TRBJ2-3 | TRBV7-9
TGTGCCAGCAGTGTCGGAGGAAAGAGCTACGAGCAGTACTTC | CASSVGGKSYEQYF | . | . | TRBJ2-7 | TRBV6-1
TGTGCCAGCAGGCTTACAGGGAGCAATCAGCCCCAGCATTTT | CASRLTGSNQPQHF | many | . | TRBJ1-5 | TRBV6-6
TGCGCCAGCAGCCAAGAACCCGGGGGTCATGAAAAACTGTTTTTT | CASSQEPGGHEKLFF | . | . | TRBJ1-4 | TRBV4-1
TGTGCCAGCAGCTTGGGCCTGACAGGGGACTACACCTTC | CASSLGLTGDYTF | . | TRBD1 | TRBJ1-2 | TRBV5-6
TGTGCCAGCAGTTTATCGACCCCCTCGGACAGGATCAATCAGCCCCAGCATTTT | CASSLSTPSDRINQPQHF | . | TRBD1 | TRBJ1-5 | TRBV27
TGTGCCAGCAGCTTATCGGGCGGGGGGGCACGCACCGGGGAGCTGTTTTTT | CASSLSGGGARTGELFF | once | TRBD2 | TRBJ2-2 | TRBV5-4
TGTGCCAGCACCAGGGACAGGGGCACCGGGGAGCTGTTTTTT | CASTRDRGTGELFF | . | TRBD1 | TRBJ2-2 | TRBV6-4
TGTGCCACCAGCAGACTTTGGACGGAGGACGGGCAGTACTTC | CATSRLWTEDGQYF | . | . | TRBJ2-7 | TRBV15
TGTGCCAGCTCACCGGGCTTTGAGACCCAGTACTTC | CASSPGFETQYF | . | . | TRBJ2-5 | TRBV18
TGCAGCGTGTGGACAGGGTCCGTCGAGCAGTACTTC | CSVWTGSVEQYF | . | TRBD1 | TRBJ2-7 | TRBV29-1
TGTGCCAGCAGCTCAAGACAGGGAAGGTCACCCCTCCACTTT | CASSSRQGRSPLHF | . | TRBD1 | TRBJ1-6 | TRBV7-2
TGTGCCAGCAGTCGGACAGATATCCTCATCAAAGGTGGCTACACCTTC | CASSRTDILIKGGYTF | few | . | TRBJ1-2 | TRBV6-6
TGTGCCAGCAGTGAATACAGGGGAATGAACACTGAAGCTTTCTTT | CASSEYRGMNTEAFF | . | TRBD1 | TRBJ1-1 | TRBV6-1
TGCGCCAGCAGCCTTGGGCAGTCTAGCACAGATACGCAGTATTTT | CASSLGQSSTDTQYF | . | . | TRBJ2-3 | TRBV5-1
TGTGCCAGCAGCCTAATAGCGGGGGGATCCACAGATACGCAGTATTTT | CASSLIAGGSTDTQYF | once | TRBD2 | TRBJ2-3 | TRBV7-2
TGTGCCAGCAGCGCCGCGGCGGGGGGCGCGATGGGTGAAGGCTACACCTTC | CASSAAAGGAMGEGYTF | . | . | TRBJ1-2 | TRBV7-2
TGCGCCAGCAGCCTTAAGACTAGCGGGGGCTCCTACGAGCAGTACTTC | CASSLKTSGGSYEQYF | . | TRBD2 | TRBJ2-7 | TRBV5-1
TGTGCCAGCAGCTTGGGGGGTTCCTACGAGCAGTACTTC | CASSLGGSYEQYF | . | . | TRBJ2-7 | TRBV13
TGTGCCAGCAGTGGGGCAGGGGGTGGCTACACCTTC | CASSGAGGGYTF | . | TRBD1 | TRBJ1-2 | TRBV2
TGCAGCGGGCGGGAAGGACTGGACACTGAAGCTTTCTTT | CSGREGLDTEAFF | . | . | TRBJ1-1 | TRBV29-1
TGTGCCAGCAGCTTAGTGACTAGCGGGGGGGCCCACTCCTACAATGAGCAGTTCTTC | CASSLVTSGGAHSYNEQFF | . | TRBD2 | TRBJ2-1 | TRBV7-2
TGTGCCAGCAGTTATGGGGCAGCTTACAATGAGCAGTTCTTC | CASSYGAAYNEQFF | . | . | TRBJ2-1 | TRBV6-5
TGTGCCAGCAGCGTAGGTGTCCAGGGCTCCTACGAGCAGTATTTC | CASSVGVQGSYEQYF | . | . | TRBJ2-7 | TRBV9
TGCGCCAGCAGCCAAGATCCAGGGAACACTGAAGCTTTCTTT | CASSQDPGNTEAFF | . | . | TRBJ1-1 | TRBV4-1
TGTGCCAGCAGGGGCGGGACAGCTGGGGCCAACGTCCTGACTTTC | CASRGGTAGANVLTF | . | . | TRBJ2-6 | TRBV27
TGTGCCAGCACCGCGCAGGGGCGGAACTATGGCTACACCTTC | CASTAQGRNYGYTF | . | . | TRBJ1-2 | TRBV7-8
TGTGCCAGCAGCCCCGGACTAGCGACGAATCGGGAGCAGTTCTTC | CASSPGLATNREQFF | . | TRBD2 | TRBJ2-1 | TRBV7-9
TGTGCCAGCAGCCAAGAAATCCGCAAAGAACTATATGGCTACACCTTC | CASSQEIRKELYGYTF | . | . | TRBJ1-2 | TRBV7-9
TGTGCCAGCAGCCAGGTACAGGGGTCTATGTACGAGCAGTACTTC | CASSQVQGSMYEQYF | . | TRBD1 | TRBJ2-7 | TRBV4-2
TGCGCCAGCAGCTTGGAGGTCTACTACGAGCAGTACTTC | CASSLEVYYEQYF | once | . | TRBJ2-7 | TRBV5-1
TGTGCCAGCAGCTTATGGGGGGAGACCACAGATACGCAGTATTTT | CASSLWGETTDTQYF | . | . | TRBJ2-3 | TRBV11-2
TGTGCCAGCAGCCAAGATGGCTCTGGGGCCAACGTCCTGACTTTC | CASSQDGSGANVLTF | . | . | TRBJ2-6 | TRBV4-2
TGTGCCAGCAGTGGAGGAGGACAGAATAATTCACCCCTCCACTTT | CASSGGGQNNSPLHF | . | . | TRBJ1-6 | TRBV25-1
TGTGCCAGCAGCTTCGGTATGCACAGGGGTGGAGAGACCCAGTACTTC | CASSFGMHRGGETQYF | once | TRBD1 | TRBJ2-5 | TRBV7-2
TGCGCCAGCAGGCCTACGGGACTCGGCTTCAATGAGCAGTTCTTC | CASRPTGLGFNEQFF | once | . | TRBJ2-1 | TRBV5-1
TGTGCCAGCAGTTCGGAGGGGGGCTATGGCTACACCTTC | CASSSEGGYGYTF | . | . | TRBJ1-2 | TRBV6-6
TGTGCCAGCGGTTACGTCGCCGACCGAATGCAGCCCCAGCATTTT | CASGYVADRMQPQHF | once | . | TRBJ1-5 | TRBV6-6
TGTGCCAGCAGCTTATACGGGGGATCCTACAATGAGCAGTTCTTC | CASSLYGGSYNEQFF | . | . | TRBJ2-1 | TRBV7-3
TGTGCCATAGACGAGATTTACAATGAGCAGTTCTTC | CAIDEIYNEQFF | . | . | TRBJ2-1 | TRBV10-3
TGTGCCATCAGTGGCGGGACTAGCGGGGGGGCTGGCACCGGGGAGCTGTTTTTT | CAISGGTSGGAGTGELFF | . | TRBD2 | TRBJ2-2 | TRBV10-3
TGTGCCAGCAGCAACGAGGCAGGGCCTACAGGGATCCACACCGGGGAGCTGTTTTTT | CASSNEAGPTGIHTGELFF | . | . | TRBJ2-2 | TRBV7-3
TGTGCCAGCAGCGTAGGGACCGGGACAGGGGTTAATGAAAAACTGTTTTTT | CASSVGTGTGVNEKLFF | . | TRBD1 | TRBJ1-4 | TRBV9
TGTGCCAGCAGTTTATCGACCTGGGCTAAAATCTCTGGGGCCAACGTCCTGACTTTC | CASSLSTWAKISGANVLTF | . | . | TRBJ2-6 | TRBV27
TGTGCCACCTCCCAGGGTAATCGCGGCGAGCAGTACTTC | CATSQGNRGEQYF | . | . | TRBJ2-7 | TRBV19
TGTGCCAGCAGAAAGGGACTAGGGGCGTCCTACGAGCAGTACTTC | CASRKGLGASYEQYF | . | TRBD2 | TRBJ2-7 | TRBV6-6
TGTGCCAGCAGTAATTTAGCGGGAGTCCCCCATGAGCAGTTCTTC | CASSNLAGVPHEQFF | . | TRBD2 | TRBJ2-1 | TRBV6-5
TGTGCCAGCAGCCAACCGACAGGAGAAGAGACCCAGTACTTC | CASSQPTGEETQYF | . | . | TRBJ2-5 | TRBV7-9
TGTGCCAGCAGGTCCGGCGCCAACACTGAAGCTTTCTTT | CASRSGANTEAFF | . | . | TRBJ1-1 | TRBV7-8
TGTGCCAGCAAAATTGGCGCAGAAAATTACGAGCAGTACTTC | CASKIGAENYEQYF | . | . | TRBJ2-7 | TRBV2